Following are 19 T cell receptor beta chains from one sample sequenced in a study of blood T cell repertoires in COVID-19. The table came from immunoSEQ multiplex PCR; TCRdb's copy has only in-frame clones and leaves some out. The sample holds approximately 140,000 clones, roughly 80% seen once. Sequenced sample: peripheral blood. These receptors all stem from a man aged 65 to 85 with acute or convalescent COVID-19.

This clone was observed a single time. The chain is built from TRBV5-1 and TRBJ2-2, with 9 positions matching TRBD1. Trimming cost V 2 bases and J 4 bases; bases outside gene matches: 9. CDR1 is SGHRS and CDR2 is YFSETQ in the germline V gene. This CDR3 contains 17 residues. The CDR3 DNA is TGCGCCAGCAGCTTCGGGACAGGGCGGTTGGGCACCGGGGAGCTGTTTTTT. Translated: CASSFGTGRLGTGELFF.

The rearrangement links TRBV28 to TRBJ2-7, with TRBD1 as a possible D gene (5 bases). Per the germline V gene, CDR1 is MDHEN and CDR2 is SYDVKM. The CDR3 has 15 residues. V lost 8 bases and J lost 2, with 19 bases in between. The CDR3 DNA is TGTGCCAGCTGCCCCCCCGCCCGACAGACCTACGAGCAGTACTTC. Its translation: CASCPPARQTYEQYF.

This rearrangement joins TRBV14 to TRBJ1-6; 8 positions agree with TRBD1. From germline, CDR1 is SGHDN and CDR2 FVKESK. The CDR3 has 15 residues. The J segment lost 6 bases and the V segment lost 1 base, leaving 2 bases of the junction unmatched. This CDR3 is CASSQGQGINSPLHF. The CDR3 DNA follows: TGTGCCAGCAGCCAAGGACAGGGGATTAATTCACCCCTCCACTTT. Based on the CDR3 plus reference TRBV14 and TRBJ1-6, the full variable domain is EAGVTQFPSHSVIEKGQTVTLRCDPISGHDNLYWYRRVMGKEIKFLLHFVKESKQDESGMPNNRFLAERTGGTYSTLKVQPAELEDSGVYFCASSQGQGINSPLHFGNGTRLTVT.

The rearrangement uses TRBV7-3 and TRBJ2-3; the D gene is possibly TRBD2 (6 bases). Germline values: CDR1 SGHTA, CDR2 FQGTGA. CDR3 size: 17 residues. V lost 2 bases and J 1 base, leaving 16 bases between the germline ends. In nucleotides, the CDR3 is TGTGCCAGCAGCTTATTGGGGGGAGCGTCCCGCACAGATACGCAGTATTTT. Protein product: CASSLLGGASRTDTQYF. Looking up the rest from reference TRBV7-3 and TRBJ2-3 gives the full variable domain: GAGVSQTPSNKVTEKGKYVELRCDPISGHTALYWYRQSLGQGPEFLIYFQGTGAADDSGLPNDRFFAVRPEGSVSTLKIQRTERGDSAVYLCASSLLGGASRTDTQYFGPGTRLTVL.

This chain connects TRBV28 to TRBJ2-7; the D gene is possibly TRBD1 (6 bases). Trimming pared 2 bases from V and 4 bases from J, leaving 9 bases between. Per the germline V gene, CDR1 is MDHEN and CDR2 is SYDVKM. This CDR3 has 13 residues. This CDR3 reads CASSLGGGYEQYF. DNA of the CDR3: TGTGCCAGCAGTTTAGGGGGCGGATACGAGCAGTACTTC.

The J gene is TRBJ1-1, the V gene TRBV5-1, with 8 positions matching TRBD1. There are 17 residues in the CDR3. Germline CDR1 SGHRS, CDR2 YFSETQ. V lost 0 bases, J lost 4 bases, and 11 bases stayed unmatched. This chain's CDR3 is CASSLARGQGEVTEAFF. CDR3 in DNA: TGCGCCAGCAGCTTGGCCCGCGGACAGGGAGAGGTCACTGAAGCTTTCTTT.

The chain uses TRBV6-5 and TRBJ1-3; D unclear. The CDR3 loop spans 14 amino acids. Germline V gene lookup returns CDR1 MNHEY and CDR2 SVGAGI. Trimming took off 8 bases at V and 0 bases at J, with 11 bases between the two ends. DNA of the CDR3: TGTGCCAGCGGGAGTTTCAACTCTGGAAACACCATATATTTT. It codes for CASGSFNSGNTIYF.

The chain couples TRBV19 to TRBJ2-1; a possible D gene is TRBD1 (5 bases). The germline V gene encodes CDR1 LNHDA and CDR2 SQIVND (reference sequence). V dropped 5 bases and J dropped 7 bases, with 18 bases sitting between them. The CDR3 totals 15 residues. Written as DNA, the CDR3 is TGTGCCAGTAGTGTCCAGGGCCCTCCCCGGAATGAGCAGTTCTTC. Amino acids: CASSVQGPPRNEQFF.

J is TRBJ1-2 and V is TRBV3-1 (or the pseudogene TRBV3-2), with D possibly being TRBD1 (6 bases). The CDR3 is 14 residues long. CDR1 is LGHDT and CDR2 is YNNKEL in the germline V gene (reference sequence). Between the trimmed V and J ends, which lost 4 bases and 7 bases, there was a span of 16 bases. CDR3 nucleotides: TGTGCCAGCAGCCCCGCGGCAGGGGCGGGTGGCTACACCTTC. Translation gives CASSPAAGAGGYTF.

This chain links TRBV9 with TRBJ2-3; a weak D match, TRBD1 (8 bases). From germline, CDR1 is SGDLS and CDR2 YYNGEE. The CDR3 loop spans 14 amino acids. Trimming shortened V by 3 bases and J by 6 bases, and 14 bases separated the two germline ends. The CDR3 bases are TGTGCCAGCAGCGCACAGGGGGGGTTGGATACGCAGTATTTT. It yields the protein CASSAQGGLDTQYF.

The J gene is TRBJ1-6, the V gene TRBV28, with 10 nucleotides matching TRBD1. V was pared by 6 bases and J by 8 bases, with 7 bases of the junction left unmatched. Germline-derived CDR1 and CDR2 are MDHEN and SYDVKM. CDR3 length equals 15 residues. The CDR3 DNA reads TGTGCCAGCAGGACCCCGGGACAGGGGTATTCACCCCTCCACTTT. Translating it yields CASRTPGQGYSPLHF. Drawing the rest from reference TRBV28 and TRBJ1-6, the complete variable domain is DVKVTQSSRYLVKRTGEKVFLECVQDMDHENMFWYRQDPGLGLRLIYFSYDVKMKEKGDIPEGYSVSREKKERFSLILESASTNQTSMYLCASRTPGQGYSPLHFGNGTRLTVT.

This chain joins TRBV7-8 and TRBJ1-2, with 7 nucleotides matching TRBD1. The CDR3 covers 14 residues. Per the germline V gene, CDR1 is SGHVS and CDR2 is FQNEAQ. V shed 5 bases, J shed 0 bases, and the junction held 3 bases outside the gene matches. CDR3 protein: CASSQGVSNYGYTF. CDR3 DNA sequence: TGTGCCAGCAGCCAGGGGGTTTCTAACTATGGCTACACCTTC.

The chain links TRBV24-1 to TRBJ2-3; D unresolved. The CDR3 runs 15 residues. Germline CDR1 KGHDR, CDR2 SFDVKD. Trimming left V 5 bases short and J 2 bases short, with 13 bases between. The CDR3: CATSGFRGTTDTQYF. CDR3 bases: TGTGCCACCAGTGGCTTCCGAGGAACCACAGATACGCAGTATTTT.

This chain uses TRBV15 with TRBJ2-6; the D is unclear. CDR1 is LNHNV and CDR2 is YYDKDF in the germline V gene (reference sequence). This CDR3 contains 14 residues. V dropped 3 bases and J dropped 2 bases, with 5 bases sitting between them. The CDR3 DNA reads TGTGCCACCAGCAGTCGTACTGGGGCCAACGTCCTGACTTTC. Translation: CATSSRTGANVLTF.

This clone was picked up one time. The chain carries TRBV5-6 and TRBJ2-5, with 8 bases identical to TRBD1. Germline loops: CDR1 SGHDT, CDR2 YYEEEE. J gave up 0 bases and V 0 bases, and 4 bases lay outside the gene matches. This CDR3 is 16 amino acids long. CDR3 loop: CASSLDRGTYQETQYF. DNA of the CDR3: TGTGCCAGCAGCTTGGACAGGGGGACGTACCAAGAGACCCAGTACTTC.

V and J are TRBV28 and TRBJ2-7, with 10 bases lining up with TRBD1. CDR1 is MDHEN, CDR2 SYDVKM, per germline. V shed 4 bases and J 0 bases; nucleotides not matched to a gene: 6. The CDR3 has 16 amino acids. The CDR3 nucleotides are TGTGCCAGCAGTTCACCGGGGACAGGGGACTCCTACGAGCAGTACTTC. Protein: CASSSPGTGDSYEQYF.

V gene TRBV7-9 combines with J gene TRBJ2-1; TRBD2 is a possible D gene (6 bases). The germline V gene encodes CDR1 SEHNR and CDR2 FQNEAQ (reference sequence). The CDR3 totals 15 residues. Trimming took off 6 bases at V and 2 bases at J, with 14 bases between the two ends. The CDR3 DNA sequence: TGTGCCAGCAGGAGATGGGACTGGGCCTACAATGAGCAGTTCTTC. It yields the protein CASRRWDWAYNEQFF.

This clone was seen a single time. The chain couples TRBV7-9 to TRBJ2-1, with 8 bases lining up with TRBD2. Germline V gene sequence: CDR1 SEHNR, CDR2 FQNEAQ (reference sequence). The ends lost 5 bases at V and 7 bases at J; junction bases unmatched: 13. The CDR3 totals 16 residues. This chain's CDR3 is CASSPSSGGGANEQFF. The DNA for the CDR3 is TGTGCCAGCAGCCCCTCCTCGGGAGGGGGGGCAAATGAGCAGTTCTTC.

The gene calls are TRBV5-4 and TRBJ2-5; tentatively, D is TRBD2 (6 bases). Germline CDR1 SGHNT, CDR2 YYREEE (reference sequence). The CDR3 extends over 13 amino acids. Trimming cost V 2 bases and J 3 bases, with 8 bases left between them. CDR3: CASSFEREETQYF. For the CDR3, the DNA is TGTGCCAGCAGCTTCGAGCGGGAAGAGACCCAGTACTTC.